The 10 T cell receptor beta chains reported below all come from one sample, sequenced in a study of blood T cell repertoires in COVID-19. TCRdb's copy holds only in-frame clones and misses some; the assay was immunoSEQ multiplex PCR. Of about 160,000 clones in the sample, 88% were seen once. The source material was PBMCs or T cells enriched from blood (not recorded which). These receptors all come from a woman between 45 and 60 years old who had recovered from COVID-19.

This sequence joins TRBV4-2 and TRBJ1-1; D may be TRBD1 (5 bases). V lost 4 bases and J 7 bases, leaving 10 bases between the germline ends. The CDR3 runs 12 residues. CDR1 is LGHNA and CDR2 is YNFKEQ in the germline V gene. The CDR3 protein is CASSPGHVEAFF. CDR3 in DNA: TGTGCCAGCAGCCCCGGACACGTTGAAGCTTTCTTT.

The CDR3: CASSGTSGTFQETQYF. CDR3 bases: TGTGCCAGTAGTGGGACTAGCGGGACCTTTCAAGAGACCCAGTACTTC. The genes are TRBV19 and TRBJ2-5; 13 bases line up with TRBD2. The trim removed 5 bases at V and 2 bases at J, leaving 5 bases unmatched. The CDR3 runs 16 residues. The germline gives CDR1 LNHDA, CDR2 SQIVND (reference sequence). Filled out from reference TRBV19 and TRBJ2-5, the complete variable domain reads DGGITQSPKYLFRKEGQNVTLSCEQNLNHDAMYWYRQDPGQGLRLIYYSQIVNDFQKGDIAEGYSVSREKKESFPLTVTSAQKNPTAFYLCASSGTSGTFQETQYFGPGTRLLVL.

The rearrangement joins TRBV11-2 to TRBJ1-2; D gene uncertain. The CDR3 is made up of 15 amino acids. V lost 1 base and J lost 7, with 16 bases in between. Germline V gives CDR1 SGHAT, CDR2 FQNNGV. For the CDR3, the DNA is TGTGCCAGCAGCTTAGGCCCCGTTTCCTTCGGTGGCTACACCTTC. Amino acids: CASSLGPVSFGGYTF.

The CDR3 here is CSVEKGLGETQYF. The CDR3 DNA follows: TGCAGCGTTGAAAAGGGGCTGGGGGAGACCCAGTACTTC. The gene calls are TRBV29-1 and TRBJ2-5, with a weak D call TRBD1 (5 bases). Deletions cut 2 bases from V and 5 bases from J, with 12 bases between. The CDR3 spans 13 residues. The germline CDR1 and CDR2 sequences are SQVTM and ANQGSEA.

The V gene is TRBV12-3 or TRBV12-4, the J gene TRBJ2-2; the match to TRBD1 covers 7 bases. The CDR3 is made up of 12 amino acids. J lost 12 bases, V lost 6 bases, and 7 bases had no gene match. This CDR3 is CASSLQGPKLFF. Here the CDR3 DNA reads TGTGCCAGCAGCTTACAGGGGCCTAAGCTGTTTTTT.

The rearrangement joins TRBV5-1 to TRBJ2-7, with D uncertain. Trimming pared 2 bases from V and 4 bases from J, leaving 4 bases between. Germline values: CDR1 SGHRS, CDR2 YFSETQ. This CDR3 region has 11 residues. The DNA of the CDR3 is TGCGCCAGCAGCTTCGGGTACGAGCAGTACTTC. Encoded protein: CASSFGYEQYF.

The chain recombines TRBV19 with TRBJ1-6; D perhaps matches TRBD1 (6 bases). Per germline, CDR1 LNHDA and CDR2 SQIVND (reference sequence). Deletions cut 0 bases from V and 14 bases from J, with 11 bases between. The CDR3 covers 13 residues. In DNA, the CDR3 is TGTGCCAGTAGTATAGAGAGGGGGTTGTCCCTCCACTTT. Translated, it gives CASSIERGLSLHF.

The gene calls are TRBV19 and TRBJ1-1; a possible D gene is TRBD1 (5 bases). Germline loops: CDR1 LNHDA, CDR2 SQIVND (reference sequence). CDR3 size: 14 residues. V was clipped by 4 bases and J by 2 bases, with 11 bases between them. The CDR3, as DNA: TGTGCCAGTAGTACCCGGACAACTAACACTGAAGCTTTCTTT. Protein sequence: CASSTRTTNTEAFF. Supplemented by reference TRBV19 and TRBJ1-1, the full variable domain reads DGGITQSPKYLFRKEGQNVTLSCEQNLNHDAMYWYRQDPGQGLRLIYYSQIVNDFQKGDIAEGYSVSREKKESFPLTVTSAQKNPTAFYLCASSTRTTNTEAFFGQGTRLTVV.

This clone was seen once. The rearrangement joins TRBV7-8 to TRBJ2-1, with TRBD1 matching 7 bases. The ends lost 1 base at V and 9 bases at J; junction bases unmatched: 3. This CDR3 region has 13 residues. Germline CDR1 reads SGHVS; CDR2 reads FQNEAQ. As DNA, the CDR3 is TGTGCCAGCAGCTTAGAGAGGACAGGTGAGCAGTTCTTC. This gives the protein CASSLERTGEQFF.

J is TRBJ2-5 and V is TRBV18; possibly TRBD2 for D (6 bases). The CDR3 runs 13 residues. The V gene lost 4 bases and the J gene lost 1 base, with 7 bases spanning the gap. Looked up from germline, CDR1 is KGHSH and CDR2 is LQKENI. Here the CDR3 DNA reads TGTGCCAGCTCACTGGGACTCCAAGAGACCCAGTACTTC. Its translation: CASSLGLQETQYF.